The 19 T cell receptor beta chains below all came from one sample that was sequenced in a study of blood T cells in healthy people across ages. The use of a sample-barcoded 5' primer and a J-beta primer mix characterized a second PCR of roughly 7 to 11 cycles. Each CDR3 protein is one row after TCRdb ran MiXCR on the 5' RACE reads. The repertoire holds about 1.4 million distinct CDR3 sequences, 59% seen once, with under 8.5% in the top ten. Specimen: blood. These receptors were obtained from a man aged 18-30 years in good health.

This clonotype was seen ten or more times. The chain recombines TRBV4-1 with TRBJ2-2; D remains ambiguous. V was trimmed by 1 base and J by 6 bases, leaving 3 bases between them. The CDR3 consists of 12 residues. Germline V CDR1 and CDR2: MGHRA, YSYEKL. CDR3 nucleotide sequence: TGCGCCAGCAGCCAAGTTTCCGGGGAGCTGTTTTTT. Translating gives CASSQVSGELFF.

This clonotype was detected only a few times. CDR3: CASSHPGQYQSTEAFF. CDR3 DNA sequence: TGCGCCAGCAGCCACCCCGGACAGTACCAGAGCACTGAAGCTTTCTTT. This chain joins TRBV4-1 and TRBJ1-1; weak D call: TRBD1 (6 bases). The CDR3 contains 16 residues. Between the trimmed V and J ends, which lost 3 bases and 4 bases, there was a span of 18 bases. Germline V gene lookup returns CDR1 MGHRA and CDR2 YSYEKL.

V gene TRBV11-2 combines with J gene TRBJ2-1, with D hard to call. CDR3 size: 15 residues. The V gene lost 2 bases and the J gene lost 6 bases, with 14 bases spanning the gap. Germline V gene data show CDR1 as SGHAT and CDR2 as FQNNGV. CDR3 amino acids: CASSLKPETTNEQFF. The CDR3 DNA reads TGTGCCAGCAGCTTAAAACCAGAGACCACCAATGAGCAGTTCTTC.

J is TRBJ1-6 and V is TRBV5-1, with 8 positions matching TRBD1. V shed 4 bases and J 8 bases; nucleotides not matched to a gene: 8. Germline loops: CDR1 SGHRS, CDR2 YFSETQ. CDR3 length equals 15 residues. The CDR3 sequence is CASSGEDRGDSPLHF. The CDR3 region has the DNA TGCGCCAGCAGCGGCGAAGACAGGGGCGATTCACCCCTCCACTTT.

The rearrangement joins TRBV6-4 to TRBJ1-1, with a tentative D call TRBD1 (5 bases). Germline CDR1 and CDR2: MRHNA and SNTAGT. The length of the CDR3 is 16 residues. Trimming took off 8 bases at V and 5 bases at J, with 24 bases between the two ends. CDR3 residues: CASLTARGPERTEAFF. The CDR3 nucleotides read TGTGCCAGCCTAACCGCTCGGGGCCCAGAAAGGACTGAAGCTTTCTTT.

This chain uses TRBV10-3 with TRBJ2-1, with a possible D match to TRBD2 (6 bases). Trimming left V 5 bases short and J 5 bases short, with 19 bases between. Germline V gives CDR1 ENHRY, CDR2 SYGVKD. The CDR3 totals 16 residues. Here the CDR3 reads CAISQNVGGLNNEQFF. The CDR3 bases are TGTGCCATCAGTCAAAACGTGGGGGGATTAAACAATGAGCAGTTCTTC.

This clonotype occurred once. V is TRBV19 and J is TRBJ2-6; 9 nucleotides agree with TRBD1. V lost 4 bases and J lost 2; bases outside the gene matches: 6. The CDR3 loop spans 17 amino acids. Germline CDR1 reads LNHDA; CDR2 reads SQIVND (reference sequence). The chain's CDR3 is CASSKPRDRAGANVLTF. The CDR3 bases are TGTGCCAGTAGTAAGCCTCGGGACAGGGCTGGGGCCAACGTCCTGACTTTC.

The gene calls are TRBV27 and TRBJ2-3; no clear D. The CDR3 has 14 amino acids. Germline-derived CDR1 and CDR2 are MNHEY and SMNVEV (reference sequence). V lost 4 bases, J lost 5 bases, and 13 bases lay in between. CDR3 DNA sequence: TGTGCCAGCAGTTCCGGTTTGACCGTAGATACGCAGTATTTT. Protein sequence: CASSSGLTVDTQYF.

This clonotype was picked up a small number of times. J is TRBJ1-6 and V is TRBV4-2; TRBD1 might be the D (6 bases). The CDR3 spans 18 residues. V dropped 0 bases and J dropped 4 bases, with 16 bases sitting between them. Per the germline V gene, CDR1 is LGHNA and CDR2 is YNFKEQ. This chain's CDR3 is CASSQDRDMGTYNSPLHF. The CDR3, as DNA: TGTGCCAGCAGCCAAGATCGGGACATGGGAACATATAATTCACCCCTCCACTTT.

V usage is TRBV7-6 and J usage is TRBJ2-7, with a weak D call TRBD1 (6 bases). This CDR3 is built from 15 residues. In germline, CDR1 is SGHVS, CDR2 FNYEAQ. Trimming cost V 5 bases and J 6 bases, with 20 bases left between them. Here the CDR3 reads CASSPGVGAQFEQYF. Written as DNA, the CDR3 is TGTGCCAGCAGCCCAGGGGTGGGGGCGCAATTCGAGCAGTACTTC.

The chain has TRBV4-2 and TRBJ2-5; a possible D gene is TRBD2 (6 bases). Germline CDR1 is LGHNA and CDR2 is YNFKEQ. The germline V and J ends were trimmed by 0 bases and 5 bases, with 13 bases remaining between them. The CDR3 length is 15 residues. CDR3 in DNA: TGTGCCAGCAGCCAAGAAGGGACTGGCGGGGAGACCCAGTACTTC. Translation gives CASSQEGTGGETQYF.

The V gene is TRBV10-3, the J gene TRBJ1-5; 8 nucleotides match TRBD1. The junction had 4 bases not matched to a gene; V was cut back by 5 bases and J by 1 base. This CDR3 comprises 15 residues. Per germline, CDR1 ENHRY and CDR2 SYGVKD. CDR3 amino acids: CAISKTGESNQPQHF. CDR3 nucleotides: TGTGCCATCAGTAAGACAGGGGAAAGCAATCAGCCCCAGCATTTT.

The sample holds a few counts of this clonotype. CDR3 in DNA: TGCAGCAACCGGAGGGCTGGGGATAATGAGCAGTTCTTC. Encoded protein: CSNRRAGDNEQFF. The chain couples TRBV29-1 to TRBJ2-1, with a tentative D call TRBD2 (6 bases). Trimming cost V 8 bases and J 7 bases, with 18 bases left between them. This CDR3 has 13 residues. The germline V gene has CDR1 SQVTM and CDR2 ANQGSEA.

This chain uses TRBV6-7 with TRBJ2-2; possibly TRBD1 for D (5 bases). TRBV6-7 is reported as an ORF; its role is uncertain. V was trimmed by 8 bases and J by 0 bases, leaving 10 bases between them. The CDR3 has 14 residues. CDR3 loop: CASWAGSNTGELFF. The CDR3 nucleotides are TGTGCCAGCTGGGCAGGGTCGAACACCGGGGAGCTGTTTTTT.

The chain has TRBV7-2 and TRBJ2-3, with no clear D. CDR3 length: 16 residues. Germline V lookup: CDR1 SGHTA, CDR2 FQGNSA. Deletions cut 2 bases from V and 1 base from J, with 13 bases between. The CDR3 loop reads CASSLNPLRGTDTQYF. CDR3 DNA sequence: TGTGCCAGCAGCTTAAACCCCTTAAGGGGCACAGATACGCAGTATTTT.

Only a few counts were recorded for this clonotype. The V call is TRBV29-1, the J call TRBJ2-5; the D is unclear. The end of the DNA is better explained by TRBJ2-7, so the J call may be wrong. Germline loops: CDR1 SQVTM, CDR2 ANQGSEA. This CDR3 contains 12 residues. This chain's CDR3 is CSVGLGPYEQYF. The CDR3 nucleotides read TGCAGCGTTGGGTTAGGGCCCTACGAGCAGTACTTC.

V is TRBV9 and J is TRBJ2-1; no reliable D call. Germline CDR1 SGDLS, CDR2 YYNGEE. Trimming pared 0 bases from V and 7 bases from J, leaving 11 bases between. This CDR3 is 14 amino acids long. The CDR3 bases are TGTGCCAGCAGCGTAGTAGCAGGCCCTAATGAGCAGTTCTTC. Its translation: CASSVVAGPNEQFF.

This clonotype occurred a few times. The gene calls are TRBV5-1 and TRBJ2-7, with 7 bases matching TRBD1. The CDR3 runs 14 residues. The V segment lost 0 bases and the J segment 6 bases; nucleotides outside the gene matches: 6. Per germline, CDR1 SGHRS and CDR2 YFSETQ. The CDR3: CASSLVGGGFEQYF. CDR3 in DNA: TGCGCCAGCAGCTTGGTAGGGGGCGGCTTCGAGCAGTACTTC.

The chain recombines TRBV11-2 with TRBJ2-3; a possible D gene is TRBD2 (5 bases). Trimming took 2 bases from V and 4 from J, leaving 10 bases between them. Germline V gene sequence: CDR1 SGHAT, CDR2 FQNNGV. This CDR3 region has 14 residues. The CDR3 sequence is CASSLWSGSDTQYF. The CDR3 DNA sequence: TGTGCCAGCAGCTTATGGTCGGGATCAGATACGCAGTATTTT.